A selection of T cell receptor beta chains follows, all from one sample in a study of vaccination effects on CD4 cells after COVID-19. These receptors are not linked to any known antigen. Method: immunoSEQ multiplex PCR; TCRdb's copy keeps in-frame clones and lacks some. This table holds about 68,000 clones, over 70% found once. The material was CD4+ T cells from PBMCs cultured with SARS-CoV-2 spike peptides, obtained before COVID-19 vaccination. The receptors derive from a human donor who received a COVID-19 vaccine. Both conserved end residues are part of each CDR3. A D gene is named only where the DNA matches it firmly. A clone size is listed for some rows: how often the clone was seen (once, few, many), or a class if it is expanded.

v_gene	d_gene	abundance	j_gene	len	CDR3nt	CDR3aa
TRBV6-6	-	-	TRBJ1-5	13	TGTGCCAGCAATTATGGACAGAATCAGCCCCAGCATTTT	CASNYGQNQPQHF
TRBV5-4	-	-	TRBJ1-3	15	TGTGCCAGCAGCTTGGCCGCGACAGCGGGAAACACCATATATTTT	CASSLAATAGNTIYF
TRBV27	-	-	TRBJ1-4	13	TGTGCCAGCAGTTTAGGCGCAAATGAAAAACTGTTTTTT	CASSLGANEKLFF
TRBV19	TRBD2	-	TRBJ2-1	15	TGTGCCAGTAGTCGTAGCGGGGGGGTCTACAATGAGCAGTTCTTC	CASSRSGGVYNEQFF
TRBV25-1	-	-	TRBJ1-2	16	TGTGCCAGCAGTGAATTCTCTCATTATGGGAGCTATGGCTACACCTTC	CASSEFSHYGSYGYTF
TRBV18	TRBD1	-	TRBJ2-5	16	TGTGCCAGCTCACCACAAAGTAAGGGGGCCCAAGAGACCCAGTACTTC	CASSPQSKGAQETQYF
TRBV4-1	-	-	TRBJ1-2	15	TGCGCCAGCAGCCAGGCCTTACCGGGCCCTCGGGGCTACACCTTC	CASSQALPGPRGYTF
TRBV9	-	-	TRBJ2-5	16	TGTGCCAGCAGCGTAGGAGGCCGGGGGAGGATGGAGACCCAGTACTTC	CASSVGGRGRMETQYF
TRBV29-1	-	-	TRBJ1-4	12	TGCAGCGCCGGGGCCCGCTTTGAAAAACTGTTTTTT	CSAGARFEKLFF
TRBV7-2	-	-	TRBJ1-2	12	TGTGCCAGCAGCTTAAATTTCTATGGCTACACCTTC	CASSLNFYGYTF
TRBV25-1	-	-	TRBJ1-4	15	TGTGCCAGCAGTGATCCCACAGGGCTTAATGAAAAACTGTTTTTT	CASSDPTGLNEKLFF
TRBV5-1	-	-	TRBJ1-5	13	TGCGCCAGCAGCTCAGGACCGAATCAGCCCCAGCATTTT	CASSSGPNQPQHF
TRBV7-8	-	-	TRBJ2-2	14	TGTGCCAGCAGCTACGCTAGGAACACCGGGGAGCTGTTTTTT	CASSYARNTGELFF
TRBV5-6	-	-	TRBJ1-1	15	TGTGCCAGCAGCTGGGTCAGGTCTGGTGGAACTGAAGCTTTCTTT	CASSWVRSGGTEAFF
TRBV1	-	few	TRBJ1-2	14	TGCACCAGCGCCCCTGGGGAATACAACTATGGCTACACCTTC	CTSAPGEYNYGYTF
TRBV3-1/TRBV3-2	-	few	TRBJ1-3	15	TGTGCCAGCAGCCCAGCCAAAAGGGCTGGAAACACCATATATTTT	CASSPAKRAGNTIYF
TRBV5-1	TRBD1	once	TRBJ2-5	15	TGCGCCAGCAGCTTCTCCGACAGGGACCAAGAGACCCAGTACTTC	CASSFSDRDQETQYF
TRBV5-1	-	-	TRBJ1-1	15	TGCGCCAGCAGCCCTGGGCTCCAGGGGAACACTGAAGCTTTCTTT	CASSPGLQGNTEAFF
TRBV6-1	-	-	TRBJ1-2	13	TGTGCCAGCAGTGAACGGGCATCCTATGGCTACACCTTC	CASSERASYGYTF
TRBV12-5	TRBD1	-	TRBJ1-1	12	TGTGCTAGTGCCTCCAGGGGGACTGAAGCTTTCTTT	CASASRGTEAFF
TRBV24-1	-	once	TRBJ1-2	13	TGTGCCACCAGCGAATCACAGGGCTTTGGCTACACCTTC	CATSESQGFGYTF
TRBV29-1	-	few	TRBJ2-1	14	TGCAGCGTGGGAGGATGGTCTCGGGGCAATGAGCAGTTCTTC	CSVGGWSRGNEQFF
TRBV25-1	-	-	TRBJ2-5	13	TGTGCCAGCAGAGGGACTTCTTCTGGGACCCAGTACTTC	CASRGTSSGTQYF
TRBV6-5	TRBD2	-	TRBJ2-4	14	TGTGCCAGCCGCGGGAGCGGGGGCCAAAACATTCAGTACTTC	CASRGSGGQNIQYF
TRBV5-1	-	-	TRBJ1-3	19	TGCGCCAGCAGCGGCTACGGGACAAGCGATGAGGCCTCTGGAAACACCATATATTTT	CASSGYGTSDEASGNTIYF
TRBV18	-	-	TRBJ2-5	17	TGTGCCAGCTCACCCCAAAGGTCGCGGGGAACGGACGAGACCCAGTACTTC	CASSPQRSRGTDETQYF
TRBV19	-	-	TRBJ1-3	12	TGTGCCAGTAACAACGGTGGAAACACCATATATTTT	CASNNGGNTIYF
TRBV6-4	-	once	TRBJ1-3	18	TGTGCCAGCAGCCCATCCCCATTGACGGCCAGCTCTGGAAACACCATATATTTT	CASSPSPLTASSGNTIYF
TRBV19	TRBD1	-	TRBJ2-5	14	TGTGCCAGTAGCTCCGGGACAGGGAAAGAGACCCAGTACTTC	CASSSGTGKETQYF
TRBV19	-	-	TRBJ1-1	13	TGTGCCAGTAGTCAGACGGCGAACACTGAAGCTTTCTTT	CASSQTANTEAFF
TRBV19	TRBD1	-	TRBJ1-4	15	TGTGCCAGTAGTACGCCCGGGACAGGGGATGAAAAACTGTTTTTT	CASSTPGTGDEKLFF
TRBV28	-	-	TRBJ1-6	14	TGTGCCAGCGGCCTCCGGGAAATAAATTCACCCCTCCACTTT	CASGLREINSPLHF
TRBV19	-	-	TRBJ2-3	12	TGTGCCAGTACAGACTCCACAGATACGCAGTATTTT	CASTDSTDTQYF
TRBV6-5	-	-	TRBJ2-3	14	TGTGCCAGCAGGAACCCGGCTACCCCAGATACGCAGTATTTT	CASRNPATPDTQYF
TRBV5-1	TRBD2	once	TRBJ2-3	16	TGCGCCAGCAGCTCGGGACTAGCGGGGGGGCAAGATACGCAGTATTTT	CASSSGLAGGQDTQYF
TRBV27	TRBD1	-	TRBJ1-2	14	TGTGCCAGCAGGGGGGACAGGGGGAACTATGGCTACACCTTC	CASRGDRGNYGYTF
TRBV19	-	-	TRBJ1-1	13	TGTGCCAGTAGGCAGGTTGTGAACACTGAAGCTTTCTTT	CASRQVVNTEAFF
TRBV9	TRBD1	once	TRBJ1-1	16	TGTGCCAGCAGCGCCGGGGACAGGGGGCGCTCCACTGAAGCTTTCTTT	CASSAGDRGRSTEAFF
TRBV4-3	-	-	TRBJ2-6	14	TGCGCCAGCAGCCAATACTCTGGGGCCAACGTCCTGACTTTC	CASSQYSGANVLTF
TRBV3-1/TRBV3-2	-	-	TRBJ2-5	12	TGTGCCAGCAGACTGACACTGGAGACCCAGTACTTC	CASRLTLETQYF
TRBV18	-	-	TRBJ2-1	14	TGTGCCAGCTCACCCGGGGTAGCGGACCCCGAGCAGTTCTTC	CASSPGVADPEQFF
TRBV28	-	-	TRBJ1-2	14	TGTGCCAGCAGTTTTCTACCGGGGAACTATGGCTACACCTTC	CASSFLPGNYGYTF
TRBV12-3/TRBV12-4	TRBD2	-	TRBJ2-1	13	TGTGCCAGCAGCCGACTAGCGGGGTTCGAGCAGTTCTTC	CASSRLAGFEQFF
TRBV5-1	-	once	TRBJ1-6	17	TGCGCCAGCAGCTTGGGAGGAGGGTCTGCTATAGATTCACCCCTCCACTTT	CASSLGGGSAIDSPLHF
TRBV7-2	TRBD1	-	TRBJ1-2	13	TGTGCCAGCAGGACAGGGGCTGACTATGGCTACACCTTC	CASRTGADYGYTF
TRBV5-1	TRBD2	-	TRBJ2-5	13	TGCGCCAGCAGCTCGGGGGGAGGAGAGACCCAGTACTTC	CASSSGGGETQYF
TRBV6-5	-	-	TRBJ1-6	14	TGTGCCAGCACTCGACGTACAGAGAGTTCACCCCTCCACTTT	CASTRRTESSPLHF
TRBV30	-	-	TRBJ1-6	13	TGTGCCTGGAGTAGTGGAGGGAATTCACCCCTCCACTTT	CAWSSGGNSPLHF
TRBV7-2	-	-	TRBJ1-2	13	TGTGCCAGCAGCCTGGAGGCACTCCGTGGCTACACCTTC	CASSLEALRGYTF
TRBV27	TRBD1	once	TRBJ1-6	15	TGTGCCAGCAGTTCCCGACAGGGGGTGTATTCACCCCTCCACTTT	CASSSRQGVYSPLHF
TRBV2	TRBD1	-	TRBJ2-2	14	TGTGCCAGCAGCGGACAGGGGCGGACCGGGGAGCTGTTTTTT	CASSGQGRTGELFF
TRBV6-5	-	-	TRBJ2-2	10	TGTGCCAGCAGTTTCCGGGGACTGTTTTTT	CASSFRGLFF
TRBV10-3	-	-	TRBJ2-5	14	TGTGCCATCAGTGAGGGACGGATCCAAGAGACCCAGTACTTC	CAISEGRIQETQYF
TRBV11-3	TRBD1	-	TRBJ1-5	17	TGTGCCAGCAGCCACCTATCGGACAGGGGTAGCAATCAGCCCCAGCATTTT	CASSHLSDRGSNQPQHF
TRBV4-1	TRBD1	-	TRBJ1-1	16	TGCGCCAGCAGACCGGGACAGGGCCAAATGAACACTGAAGCTTTCTTT	CASRPGQGQMNTEAFF